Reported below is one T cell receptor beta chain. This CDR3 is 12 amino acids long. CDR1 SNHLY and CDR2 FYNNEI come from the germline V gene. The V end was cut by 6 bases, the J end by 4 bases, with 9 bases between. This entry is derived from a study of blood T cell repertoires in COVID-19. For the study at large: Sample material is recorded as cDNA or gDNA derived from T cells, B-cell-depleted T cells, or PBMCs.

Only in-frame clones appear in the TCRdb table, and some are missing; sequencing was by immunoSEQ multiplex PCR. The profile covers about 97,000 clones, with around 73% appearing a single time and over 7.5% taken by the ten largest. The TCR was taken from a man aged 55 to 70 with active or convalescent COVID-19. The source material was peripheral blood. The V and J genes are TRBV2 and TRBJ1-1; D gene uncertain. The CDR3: CASRRVLTEAFF. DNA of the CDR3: TGTGCCAGCAGGAGGGTCCTCACTGAAGCTTTCTTT.